A single sample is the source of the 25 T cell receptor beta chains below, sequenced in a study of T cell responses to AZD1222 COVID-19 vaccine. The method was immunoSEQ multiplex PCR; TCRdb's version includes in-frame clones alone and lacks a portion of them. Altogether roughly 130,000 clones are present, roughly 91% being singletons, with the ten largest covering about 2.7%. Sequencing was performed on peripheral blood, taken on day 0 of AZD1222 vaccination. The receptors were gathered from an adult in good health.

CDR3 sequence: CASSGPGRAEQYF. The CDR3 coding sequence is TGCGCCAGCAGTGGTCCCGGGAGGGCCGAGCAGTACTTC. This chain uses TRBV10-1 with TRBJ2-7, with 8 positions matching TRBD2. The CDR3 totals 13 residues. From germline, CDR1 is WNHNN and CDR2 SYGVQD (reference sequence). V shed 4 bases and J 6 bases; nucleotides not matched to a gene: 5.

This clone appeared a few times. The rearrangement joins TRBV30 to TRBJ1-1; the D gene is possibly TRBD1 (5 bases). The length of the CDR3 is 16 residues. From germline, CDR1 is GTSNPN and CDR2 SVGIG (reference sequence). V was pared by 2 bases and J by 2 bases, with 18 bases between. The DNA for the CDR3 is TGTGCCTGGAGTAGGCCAGGGATATTACGAAACACTGAAGCTTTCTTT. Protein sequence: CAWSRPGILRNTEAFF. Combining the CDR3 with reference TRBV30 and TRBJ1-1 gives the whole variable domain SQTIHQWPATLVQPVGSPLSLECTVEGTSNPNLYWYRQAAGRGLQLLFYSVGIGQISSEVPQNLSASRPQDRQFILSSKKLLLSDSGFYLCAWSRPGILRNTEAFFGQGTRLTVV.

This sequence joins TRBV4-3 and TRBJ1-1; D possibly corresponds to TRBD1 (5 bases). The V end lost 3 bases, the J end lost 1 base, and 15 bases lay between the germline ends. Germline CDR1 LGHNA, CDR2 YSLEER. The CDR3 covers 16 residues. CDR3 sequence (DNA): TGCGCCAGCAGCCACCCCCCCCAGGGTGGGAACACTGAAGCTTTCTTT. It encodes CASSHPPQGGNTEAFF.

The rearrangement uses TRBV6-1 and TRBJ2-1; 11 nucleotides match TRBD2. V shed 8 bases, J shed 3 bases, and the junction held 0 bases outside the gene matches. The germline V gene has CDR1 MNHNS and CDR2 SASEGT. The CDR3 is 13 residues long. CDR3 amino acids: CASGTSGYNEQFF. The CDR3 nucleotides read TGTGCCAGCGGGACTAGCGGCTACAATGAGCAGTTCTTC.

The rearrangement uses TRBV9 and TRBJ2-3; D remains ambiguous. Trimming shortened V by 2 bases and J by 2 bases, and 3 bases separated the two germline ends. The length of the CDR3 is 12 residues. Germline-derived CDR1 and CDR2 are SGDLS and YYNGEE. The CDR3 nucleotides are TGTGCCAGCAGCGTCCTCACAGATACGCAGTATTTT. It specifies CASSVLTDTQYF.

The rearrangement uses TRBV28 and TRBJ1-2; TRBD1 agrees at 7 bases. This CDR3 spans 14 amino acids. Trimming cost V 7 bases and J 5 bases; bases outside gene matches: 10. Looked up from germline, CDR1 is MDHEN and CDR2 is SYDVKM. DNA for the CDR3: TGTGCCAGCATGGTCGCGAGGGGGCCGTATGGCTACACCTTC. Translation: CASMVARGPYGYTF.

The gene calls are TRBV5-5 and TRBJ2-1, with D unresolved. With 2 bases removed from V and 0 bases from J, the gap between germline ends came to 9 bases. Per the germline V gene, CDR1 is SGHKS and CDR2 is YYEKEE (reference sequence). CDR3 size: 15 residues. This chain's CDR3 is CASSFGRSSYNEQFF. The CDR3 bases are TGTGCCAGCAGCTTTGGTAGAAGCTCCTACAATGAGCAGTTCTTC.

The chain carries TRBV15 and TRBJ2-1; no definite D call. The CDR3 has 12 residues. CDR1 and CDR2 (germline): LNHNV, YYDKDF (reference sequence). The V end was cut by 0 bases, the J end by 3 bases, with 0 bases between. As DNA, the CDR3 is TGTGCCACCAGCAGAGACTACAATGAGCAGTTCTTC. This sequence encodes CATSRDYNEQFF. The full variable domain, its missing parts supplied by reference TRBV15 and TRBJ2-1, is DAMVIQNPRYQVTQFGKPVTLSCSQTLNHNVMYWYQQKSSQAPKLLFHYYDKDFNNEADTPDNFQSRRPNTSFCFLDIRSPGLGDTAMYLCATSRDYNEQFFGPGTRLTVL.

CDR3 sequence (DNA): TGTGCCAGTAGTGAGGGGATTCAGCCCCAGCATTTT. Protein product: CASSEGIQPQHF. The chain recombines TRBV19 with TRBJ1-5, with D possibly being TRBD1 (5 bases). Trimming stripped 5 bases from V and 6 bases from J, with 8 bases between. Per the germline V gene, CDR1 is LNHDA and CDR2 is SQIVND (reference sequence). The CDR3 contains 12 residues.

This clone was counted a few times. This rearrangement joins TRBV5-1 to TRBJ2-7; TRBD1 is a possible D gene (6 bases). CDR1 is SGHRS and CDR2 is YFSETQ in the germline V gene. The CDR3 length is 12 residues. Trimming removed 5 bases at V and 3 bases at J, with 9 bases between. This chain's CDR3 is CASRLQGYEQYF. CDR3 sequence (DNA): TGCGCCAGCAGGTTACAGGGCTACGAGCAGTACTTC.

The chain has TRBV19 and TRBJ2-2; 14 bases agree with TRBD2. Germline V gene data show CDR1 as LNHDA and CDR2 as SQIVND (reference sequence). CDR3 length: 16 residues. After removal of 9 bases from V and 3 bases from J, the junction contained 6 bases not matched to a gene. The CDR3 sequence: CARSTSGRADTGELFF. The CDR3 DNA sequence: TGTGCCAGGTCGACTAGCGGGAGGGCCGACACCGGGGAGCTGTTTTTT.

This clone was detected once. The chain is built from TRBV11-2 and TRBJ2-3; D unresolved. The V end lost 0 bases, the J end lost 2 bases, and 12 bases lay between the germline ends. CDR1 is SGHAT and CDR2 is FQNNGV in the germline V gene. The CDR3 sequence is 16 residues long. The CDR3 here is CASSLDRRGDTDTQYF. DNA for the CDR3: TGTGCCAGCAGCTTAGACCGGCGTGGGGACACAGATACGCAGTATTTT.

V and J are TRBV4-1 and TRBJ2-5; D unresolved. Trimming stripped 1 base from V and 0 bases from J, with 6 bases between. CDR3 length: 14 amino acids. Germline V gives CDR1 MGHRA, CDR2 YSYEKL. CDR3 region: CASSQVNYQETQYF. The CDR3 DNA reads as TGCGCCAGCAGCCAAGTAAACTACCAAGAGACCCAGTACTTC.

This sequence joins TRBV7-8 and TRBJ2-7; the D is unclear. CDR3 length: 14 amino acids. Trimming took off 6 bases at V and 6 bases at J, with 18 bases between the two ends. Germline V lookup: CDR1 SGHVS, CDR2 FQNEAQ. CDR3 coding DNA: TGTGCCAGCAGACCTGTACGGGCACCGGCCGAGCAGTACTTC. The encoded protein is CASRPVRAPAEQYF.

The rearrangement uses TRBV7-2 and TRBJ1-1, with a weak D call TRBD1 (5 bases). The CDR3 is made up of 15 amino acids. The V gene's germline CDR1 is SGHTA and CDR2 FQGNSA. V lost 5 bases, J lost 1 base, and 14 bases lay in between. CDR3 amino acids: CASSQERQPNTEAFF. DNA for the CDR3: TGTGCCAGCAGCCAAGAACGACAGCCGAACACTGAAGCTTTCTTT.

CDR3 in DNA: TGTGCCAGCAGCGTAGAAGGGGCAGGGTTGCGTGATGGCTACACCTTC. This translates into CASSVEGAGLRDGYTF. The chain joins TRBV9 to TRBJ1-2, with D possibly matching TRBD1 (5 bases). In germline, CDR1 is SGDLS, CDR2 YYNGEE. The CDR3 runs to 16 residues. The V gene lost 0 bases and the J gene lost 6 bases, with 18 bases spanning the gap.

The chain employs TRBV27 and TRBJ1-5; TRBD1 might be the D (6 bases). The CDR3 is 14 residues long. The germline V and J ends were trimmed by 6 bases and 8 bases, with 17 bases remaining between them. Germline V CDR1 and CDR2: MNHEY, SMNVEV (reference sequence). CDR3 in DNA: TGTGCCAGCAGAAGAACCCTAACAGGGAAGCCCCAGCATTTT. Translated, it gives CASRRTLTGKPQHF.

V usage is TRBV5-1 and J usage is TRBJ1-1; D unresolved. The CDR3 is 13 amino acids. Germline V lookup: CDR1 SGHRS, CDR2 YFSETQ. Deletions cut 1 base from V and 1 base from J, with 5 bases between. CDR3 coding DNA: TGCGCCAGCAGCTTGATGTGGAACACTGAAGCTTTCTTT. This translates into CASSLMWNTEAFF.

This clone has just one count. The chain joins TRBV5-6 to TRBJ2-7; D gene unclear. V dropped 2 bases and J dropped 0 bases, with 12 bases sitting between them. The CDR3 length is 15 residues. Germline CDR1 reads SGHDT; CDR2 reads YYEEEE. The CDR3 DNA reads TGTGCCAGCAGCTTTATGACCTTGAGCTCCTACGAGCAGTACTTC. Protein product: CASSFMTLSSYEQYF.

The chain has TRBV12-3 or TRBV12-4 and TRBJ1-6, with D unclear. This CDR3 is built from 13 residues. V lost 5 bases, J lost 6 bases, and 8 bases lay in between. The CDR3 sequence is CASSRQLNSPLHF. CDR3 DNA: TGTGCCAGCAGTAGGCAGCTTAATTCACCCCTCCACTTT.

The chain recombines TRBV5-5 with TRBJ2-7, with 11 bases fitting TRBD2. Germline trimming cut 5 bases from V and 1 base from J; bases unmatched to any gene: 5. From germline, CDR1 is SGHKS and CDR2 YYEKEE (reference sequence). The CDR3 contains 15 residues. The CDR3 DNA reads TGTGCCAGCAGTCTAGCGGGAGGAAGGTCCTACGAGCAGTACTTC. Translated, it gives CASSLAGGRSYEQYF.

V gene TRBV7-8 combines with J gene TRBJ1-2; no clear D. Germline CDR1 is SGHVS and CDR2 is FQNEAQ. The CDR3 runs to 15 residues. V lost 4 bases to trimming and J lost 2 bases, with 14 bases between them. CDR3 DNA: TGTGCCAGCAGCTACGAAGTCCAGATAAACTATGGCTACACCTTC. This encodes CASSYEVQINYGYTF.

J is TRBJ2-1 and V is TRBV6-5; 7 bases are shared with TRBD2. CDR1 MNHEY and CDR2 SVGAGI come from the germline V gene. The CDR3 is 15 amino acids. V dropped 9 bases and J dropped 7; count of bases not matched to a gene: 15. The CDR3 DNA is TGTGCCAGAGGATTCGGACGGGGGGAGAGGAATGAGCAGTTCTTC. This translates into CARGFGRGERNEQFF.

The chain couples TRBV5-1 to TRBJ1-4; TRBD1 might be the D (6 bases). Trimming took off 4 bases at V and 4 bases at J, with 14 bases between the two ends. The CDR3 contains 15 residues. From germline, CDR1 is SGHRS and CDR2 YFSETQ. The CDR3 loop reads CASSLQPGHNEKLFF. As DNA, the CDR3 is TGCGCCAGCAGCCTTCAACCGGGACATAATGAAAAACTGTTTTTT.

This chain uses TRBV10-2 with TRBJ2-2; D tentatively fits TRBD1 or TRBD2 (5 bases each). This CDR3 contains 13 residues. Trimming removed 4 bases from V and 5 bases from J, with 8 bases in between. Germline CDR1 reads WSHSY; CDR2 reads SAAADI. CDR3 region: CASSGGWTGELFF. The CDR3 DNA reads TGCGCCAGCAGTGGGGGGTGGACCGGGGAGCTGTTTTTT.